A single sample is the source of the 5 T cell receptor beta chains below, sequenced in a study of shared clonotypes between healthy human individuals. Profiled with immunoSEQ multiplex PCR; TCRdb holds only in-frame clones, not every one. The repertoire holds over a million clones, with around 95% as singletons. Sequencing was performed on naive CD4+ T cells sorted from blood. Stated subset: CD45RA+ positively selected. The receptors were gathered from a man in his thirties or forties in good health.

J is TRBJ2-7 and V is TRBV19; D unresolved. The CDR3 is 13 amino acids. V dropped 4 bases and J dropped 3 bases, with 10 bases sitting between them. Germline loops: CDR1 LNHDA, CDR2 SQIVND (reference sequence). The CDR3 DNA sequence: TGTGCCAGTAGTAGGGGTTGGAGCTACGAGCAGTACTTC. Encoded protein: CASSRGWSYEQYF.

The V and J genes are TRBV5-8 and TRBJ1-4, with D possibly matching TRBD1 (5 bases). The germline CDR1 and CDR2 sequences are SGHTS and YDEGEE. V lost 0 bases, J lost 7 bases, and 16 bases lay in between. The CDR3 is 16 amino acids. The CDR3 region is CASSLAVGARAEKLFF. The CDR3 nucleotides read TGTGCCAGCAGCTTGGCCGTTGGGGCCAGGGCTGAAAAACTGTTTTTT.

J is TRBJ1-4 and V is TRBV5-1; the D gene is possibly TRBD1 (5 bases). V gave up 4 bases and J gave up 4 bases, with 14 bases separating them. Germline loops: CDR1 SGHRS, CDR2 YFSETQ. The CDR3 totals 15 residues. The CDR3 protein is CASSPGRGFNEKLFF. The CDR3 bases are TGCGCCAGCAGCCCGGGACGGGGGTTTAATGAAAAACTGTTTTTT. Full variable domain (rest looked up from reference TRBV5-1 and TRBJ1-4): KAGVTQTPRYLIKTRGQQVTLSCSPISGHRSVSWYQQTPGQGLQFLFEYFSETQRNKGNFPGRFSGRQFSNSRSEMNVSTLELGDSALYLCASSPGRGFNEKLFFGSGTQLSVL.

The V and J genes are TRBV7-9 and TRBJ2-2; TRBD2 agrees at 8 bases. This CDR3 is built from 16 residues. V lost 5 bases to trimming and J lost 2 bases; unmatched junction nucleotides: 7. Germline CDR1 and CDR2: SEHNR and FQNEAQ (reference sequence). CDR3 loop: CASSGSGGRNTGELFF. The CDR3 DNA reads as TGTGCCAGCAGCGGCAGCGGGGGAAGAAACACCGGGGAGCTGTTTTTT.

This clone was observed once. The CDR3 loop is CASSLRTSSSYNEQFF. The CDR3 region has the DNA TGTGCCAGCAGCTTAAGGACTTCCAGCTCCTACAATGAGCAGTTCTTC. The chain joins TRBV5-6 to TRBJ2-1, with a possible D match to TRBD2 (5 bases). Germline values: CDR1 SGHDT, CDR2 YYEEEE. V was cut by 2 bases and J by 0 bases, with 12 bases left in between. The CDR3 contains 16 residues.